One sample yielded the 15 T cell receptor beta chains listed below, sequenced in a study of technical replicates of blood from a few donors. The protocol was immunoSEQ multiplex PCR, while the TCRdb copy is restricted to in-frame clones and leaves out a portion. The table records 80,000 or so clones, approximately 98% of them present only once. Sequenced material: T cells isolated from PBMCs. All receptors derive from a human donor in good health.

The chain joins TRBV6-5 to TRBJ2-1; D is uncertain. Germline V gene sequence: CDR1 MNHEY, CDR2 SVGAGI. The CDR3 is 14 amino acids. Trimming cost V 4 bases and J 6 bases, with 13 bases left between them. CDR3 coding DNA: TGTGCCAGCAGTTTCACTGGGCTGGTCAATGAGCAGTTCTTC. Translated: CASSFTGLVNEQFF.

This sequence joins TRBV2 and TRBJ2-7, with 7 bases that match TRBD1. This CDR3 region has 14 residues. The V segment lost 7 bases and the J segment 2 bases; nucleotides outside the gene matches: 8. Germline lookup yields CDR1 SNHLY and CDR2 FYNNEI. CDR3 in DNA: TGTGCCAGCACCGGACAGGACAGTCCCTACGAGCAGTACTTC. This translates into CASTGQDSPYEQYF.

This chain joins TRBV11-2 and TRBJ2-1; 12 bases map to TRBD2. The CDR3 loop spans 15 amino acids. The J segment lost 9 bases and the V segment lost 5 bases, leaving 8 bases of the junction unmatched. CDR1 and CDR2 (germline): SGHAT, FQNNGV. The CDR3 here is CASSPGTSGYGEQFF. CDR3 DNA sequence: TGTGCCAGCAGCCCCGGGACTAGCGGGTACGGTGAGCAGTTCTTC.

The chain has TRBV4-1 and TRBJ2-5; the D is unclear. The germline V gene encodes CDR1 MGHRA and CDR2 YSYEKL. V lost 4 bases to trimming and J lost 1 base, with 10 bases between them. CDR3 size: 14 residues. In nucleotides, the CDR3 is TGCGCCAGCAGCCTTCAGGCGCTCCAAGAGACCCAGTACTTC. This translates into CASSLQALQETQYF.

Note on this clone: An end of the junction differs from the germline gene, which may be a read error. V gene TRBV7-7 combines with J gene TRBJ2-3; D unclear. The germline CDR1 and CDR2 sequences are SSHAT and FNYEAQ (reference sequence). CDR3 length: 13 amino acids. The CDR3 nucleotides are TGTGCTAGCAGCTTAGACCGAGGTGATACGCAGTATTTT. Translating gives CASSLDRGDTQYF.

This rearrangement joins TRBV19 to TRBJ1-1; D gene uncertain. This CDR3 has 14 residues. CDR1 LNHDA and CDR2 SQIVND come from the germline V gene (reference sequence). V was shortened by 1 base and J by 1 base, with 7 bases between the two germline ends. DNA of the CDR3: TGTGCCAGTAGTATAGGACAAGAGAACACTGAAGCTTTCTTT. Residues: CASSIGQENTEAFF.

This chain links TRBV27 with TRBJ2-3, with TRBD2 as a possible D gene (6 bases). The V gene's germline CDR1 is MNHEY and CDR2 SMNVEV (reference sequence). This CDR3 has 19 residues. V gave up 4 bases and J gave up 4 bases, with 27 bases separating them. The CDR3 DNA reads TGTGCCAGCAGTTACTGGGACGGGGACTGGCGGGGAGTTTCAGATACGCAGTATTTT. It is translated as CASSYWDGDWRGVSDTQYF.

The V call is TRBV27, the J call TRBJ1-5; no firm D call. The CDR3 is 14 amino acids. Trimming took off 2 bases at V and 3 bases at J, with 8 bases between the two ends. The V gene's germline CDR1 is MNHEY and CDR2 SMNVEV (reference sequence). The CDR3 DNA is TGTGCCAGCAGTTTAACGGCGGTCAATCAGCCCCAGCATTTT. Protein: CASSLTAVNQPQHF.

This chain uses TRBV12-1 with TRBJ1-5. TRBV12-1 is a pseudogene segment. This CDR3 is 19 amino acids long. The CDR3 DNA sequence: TGTGCCAGCAGCTCCTCGCCAATCGCGGAGGTTAATAGCAATCAGCCCCAGCATTTT. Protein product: CASSSSPIAEVNSNQPQHF.

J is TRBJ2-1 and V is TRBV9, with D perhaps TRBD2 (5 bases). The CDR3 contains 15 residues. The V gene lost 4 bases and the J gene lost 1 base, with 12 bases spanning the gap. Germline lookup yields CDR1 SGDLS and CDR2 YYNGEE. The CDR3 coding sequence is TGTGCCAGCAGCCCCGGAGGAGAATCCTACAATGAGCAGTTCTTC. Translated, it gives CASSPGGESYNEQFF.

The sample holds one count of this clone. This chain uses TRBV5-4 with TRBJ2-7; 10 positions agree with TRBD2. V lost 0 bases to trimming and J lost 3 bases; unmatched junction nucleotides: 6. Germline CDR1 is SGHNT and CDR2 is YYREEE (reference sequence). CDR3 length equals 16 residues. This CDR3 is CASSLGPSGSNYEQYF. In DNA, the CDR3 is TGTGCCAGCAGCTTGGGTCCTAGCGGGAGTAACTACGAGCAGTACTTC.

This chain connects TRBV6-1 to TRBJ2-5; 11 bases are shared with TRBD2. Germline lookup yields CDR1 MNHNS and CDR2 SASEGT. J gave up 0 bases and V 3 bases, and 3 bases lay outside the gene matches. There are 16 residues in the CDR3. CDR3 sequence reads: CASSEGLAVNQETQYF. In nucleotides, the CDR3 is TGTGCCAGCAGTGAGGGACTAGCGGTGAACCAAGAGACCCAGTACTTC.

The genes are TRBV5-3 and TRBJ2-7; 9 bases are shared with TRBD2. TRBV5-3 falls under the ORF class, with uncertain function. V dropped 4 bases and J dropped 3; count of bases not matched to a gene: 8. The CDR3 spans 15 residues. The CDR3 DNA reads TGTGCCAGAAGCCCTTCGACTAGCGGACTCTACGAGCAGTACTTC. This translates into CARSPSTSGLYEQYF.

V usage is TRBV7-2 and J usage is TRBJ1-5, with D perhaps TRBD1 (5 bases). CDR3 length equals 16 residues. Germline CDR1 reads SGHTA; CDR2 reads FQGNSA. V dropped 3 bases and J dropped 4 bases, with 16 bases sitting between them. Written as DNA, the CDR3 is TGTGCCAGCAGCTTTTCTGGGCTGGGGGGAAATCAGCCCCAGCATTTT. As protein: CASSFSGLGGNQPQHF.

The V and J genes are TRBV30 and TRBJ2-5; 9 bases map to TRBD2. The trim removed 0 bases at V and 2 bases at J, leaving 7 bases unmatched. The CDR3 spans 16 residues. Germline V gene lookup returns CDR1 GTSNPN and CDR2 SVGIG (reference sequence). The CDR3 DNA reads TGTGCCTGGAGTGTACAACTAGCGGGCATGCAAGAGACCCAGTACTTC. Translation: CAWSVQLAGMQETQYF. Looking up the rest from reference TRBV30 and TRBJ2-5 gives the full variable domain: SQTIHQWPATLVQPVGSPLSLECTVEGTSNPNLYWYRQAAGRGLQLLFYSVGIGQISSEVPQNLSASRPQDRQFILSSKKLLLSDSGFYLCAWSVQLAGMQETQYFGPGTRLLVL.